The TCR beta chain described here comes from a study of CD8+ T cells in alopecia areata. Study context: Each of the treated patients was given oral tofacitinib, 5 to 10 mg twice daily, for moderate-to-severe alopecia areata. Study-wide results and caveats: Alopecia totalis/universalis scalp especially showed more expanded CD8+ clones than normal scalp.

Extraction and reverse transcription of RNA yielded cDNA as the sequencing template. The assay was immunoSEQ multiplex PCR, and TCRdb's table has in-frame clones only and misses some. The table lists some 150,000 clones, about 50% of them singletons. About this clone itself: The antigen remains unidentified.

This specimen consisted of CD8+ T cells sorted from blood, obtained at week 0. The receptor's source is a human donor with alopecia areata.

The CDR3 loop reads CASSYTEGSGYTF. As DNA, the CDR3 is TGTGCCAGCAGTTACACCGAAGGTTCTGGCTACACCTTC. V and J are TRBV6-5 and TRBJ1-2; D unclear. Trimming took 2 bases from V and 7 from J, leaving 11 bases between them. The CDR3 has 13 residues. Germline assignment: CDR1 MNHEY and CDR2 SVGAGI.